Below are 30 T cell receptor beta chains sequenced from a single sample in a study of PD-1 blockade in classical Hodgkin lymphoma. After autologous stem cell transplantation all patients relapsed, and prior brentuximab vedotin exposure differed between cohorts. Sequenced by immunoSEQ multiplex PCR; TCRdb stores in-frame clones only, minus some. Among some 93,000 clones listed, approximately 92% were seen once. The sequences come from peripheral blood mononuclear cells (PBMCs), collected at baseline. The receptors derive from a human donor with classical Hodgkin lymphoma.

The chain employs TRBV27 and TRBJ2-7, with a weak D call TRBD2 (5 bases). The V end lost 5 bases, the J end lost 0 bases, and 11 bases lay between the germline ends. The CDR3 covers 14 residues. Germline CDR1 and CDR2: MNHEY and SMNVEV (reference sequence). This CDR3 reads CASSPRGRSYEQYF. DNA for the CDR3: TGTGCCAGCAGTCCGCGAGGGCGCTCCTACGAGCAGTACTTC.

This clone was seen a single time. This chain joins TRBV5-1 and TRBJ2-1; 10 bases match TRBD1. CDR1 is SGHRS, CDR2 YFSETQ, per germline. V gave up 9 bases and J gave up 8 bases; unmatched junction bases: 5. The CDR3 totals 12 residues. The CDR3 loop is CATRTGGDEQFF. The CDR3 DNA is TGCGCCACCAGGACAGGGGGGGATGAGCAGTTCTTC.

The V gene is TRBV10-1, the J gene TRBJ2-3, with D unclear. Germline CDR1 and CDR2: WNHNN and SYGVQD (reference sequence). The CDR3 loop spans 15 amino acids. V was trimmed by 0 bases and J by 0 bases, leaving 7 bases between them. The CDR3, as DNA: TGCGCCAGCAGTGAGTCCCAGGCTAGCACAGATACGCAGTATTTT. As protein: CASSESQASTDTQYF.

This clone was seen only a few times. V gene TRBV4-1 combines with J gene TRBJ1-1, with no clear D. CDR3 length equals 11 residues. Per the germline V gene, CDR1 is MGHRA and CDR2 is YSYEKL. V was cut by 7 bases and J by 3 bases, with 6 bases left in between. As DNA, the CDR3 is TGCGCCAGCACGGCAGACACTGAAGCTTTCTTT. This gives the protein CASTADTEAFF.

This chain uses TRBV28 with TRBJ1-2; D remains ambiguous. Germline CDR1 and CDR2: MDHEN and SYDVKM. There are 16 residues in the CDR3. V was shortened by 5 bases and J by 7 bases, with 23 bases between the two germline ends. As DNA, the CDR3 is TGTGCCAGCAGTCGACAAATCGACGGCCCTAAGGGTGGCTACACCTTC. It yields the protein CASSRQIDGPKGGYTF.

This chain links TRBV18 with TRBJ2-5; 7 bases map to TRBD2. CDR1 KGHSH and CDR2 LQKENI come from the germline V gene. Unmatched junction bases numbered 8, after V lost 3 bases and J lost 7 bases. The CDR3 length is 14 residues. The CDR3 DNA reads TGTGCCAGCTCACCGAGAAGCGGGGAACGGACCCAGTACTTC. It translates to CASSPRSGERTQYF. Full variable domain (outside the CDR3, taken from reference TRBV18 and TRBJ2-5): NAGVMQNPRHLVRRRGQEARLRCSPMKGHSHVYWYRQLPEEGLKFMVYLQKENIIDESGMPKERFSAEFPKEGPSILRIQQVVRGDSAAYFCASSPRSGERTQYFGPGTRLLVL.

This clone was observed a handful of times. The chain links TRBV7-8 to TRBJ1-4; D call uncertain. The CDR3 is made up of 14 amino acids. CDR1 and CDR2 from the germline V gene are SGHVS and FQNEAQ. The ends were cut back, 1 base at V and 6 bases at J, with 9 bases in the middle. The CDR3 sequence: CASSLEGRDEKLFF. CDR3 DNA sequence: TGTGCCAGCAGCTTAGAAGGTCGGGATGAAAAACTGTTTTTT.

The J gene is TRBJ1-5, the V gene TRBV18, with D tentatively TRBD1 (5 bases). The V end lost 5 bases, the J end lost 1 base, and 15 bases lay between the germline ends. CDR1 and CDR2 (germline): KGHSH, LQKENI. The CDR3 has 16 amino acids. The DNA for the CDR3 is TGTGCCAGCTCAGACTCATCTCGACAGAGCAATCAGCCCCAGCATTTT. Protein: CASSDSSRQSNQPQHF.

The chain uses TRBV6-5 and TRBJ1-2; D uncertain. The CDR3 consists of 15 residues. Germline values: CDR1 MNHEY, CDR2 SVGAGI. The V end lost 0 bases, the J end lost 4 bases, and 12 bases lay between the germline ends. Here the CDR3 DNA reads TGTGCCAGCAGTTACTCCGGTTATGGGGTCTATGGCTACACCTTC. Residues: CASSYSGYGVYGYTF.

This clone was counted a few times. The V call is TRBV29-1, the J call TRBJ2-5; 9 nucleotides align to TRBD2. The CDR3 is 15 residues long. V dropped 1 base and J dropped 5; count of bases not matched to a gene: 8. CDR1 and CDR2 (germline): SQVTM, ANQGSEA. This CDR3 is CSVEVGSGSAETQYF. The CDR3 region has the DNA TGCAGCGTTGAAGTCGGTAGCGGGAGTGCGGAGACCCAGTACTTC.

This chain links TRBV5-1 with TRBJ2-1; D perhaps matches TRBD2 (6 bases). This CDR3 is 15 amino acids long. Trimming removed 8 bases at V and 6 bases at J, with 21 bases between. CDR1 SGHRS and CDR2 YFSETQ come from the germline V gene. CDR3: CASRVSLAIANEQFF. DNA for the CDR3: TGCGCCAGTAGGGTTAGTCTAGCGATCGCCAATGAGCAGTTCTTC.

This chain joins TRBV9 and TRBJ1-1; D uncertain. V dropped 4 bases and J dropped 6 bases, with 19 bases sitting between them. The germline V gene encodes CDR1 SGDLS and CDR2 YYNGEE. The CDR3 length is 15 residues. The CDR3 DNA follows: TGTGCCAGCAGCCCCCAGACCAGTGGTATCGCTGAAGCTTTCTTT. Encoded protein: CASSPQTSGIAEAFF.

V is TRBV29-1 and J is TRBJ2-2; 9 nucleotides agree with TRBD2. This CDR3 has 14 amino acids. Germline-derived CDR1 and CDR2 are SQVTM and ANQGSEA. The trim removed 4 bases at V and 5 bases at J, leaving 5 bases unmatched. In DNA, the CDR3 is TGCAGCGTTGCAGGGGCGGGAGGGACCGGGGAGCTGTTTTTT. It encodes CSVAGAGGTGELFF.

This clone was detected once. This CDR3 is CASSPGTGNYNEQFF. The CDR3 DNA is TGTGCCAGCAGCCCCGGGACAGGGAATTACAATGAGCAGTTCTTC. This chain connects TRBV9 to TRBJ2-1; 9 nucleotides agree with TRBD1. The germline gives CDR1 SGDLS, CDR2 YYNGEE. J lost 4 bases, V lost 4 bases, and 6 bases had no gene match. This CDR3 has 15 residues.

The CDR3 DNA is TGTGCCAGTAGGGAGCAGGGGGCGAGCGGGGAGCTGTTTTTT. It translates to CASREQGASGELFF. The chain uses TRBV19 and TRBJ2-2; 8 bases line up with TRBD1. The length of the CDR3 is 14 residues. After removal of 6 bases from V and 7 bases from J, the junction contained 7 bases not matched to a gene. Germline V gene data show CDR1 as LNHDA and CDR2 as SQIVND (reference sequence).

The chain combines TRBV28 with TRBJ1-2, with D uncertain. Germline CDR1 is MDHEN and CDR2 is SYDVKM. The V end lost 1 base, the J end lost 0 bases, and 9 bases lay between the germline ends. This CDR3 is built from 15 residues. DNA of the CDR3: TGTGCCAGCAGTTTATCGAAACGAGCTAACTATGGCTACACCTTC. Its translation: CASSLSKRANYGYTF.

The rearrangement links TRBV10-3 to TRBJ2-7; 7 positions match TRBD2. J lost 4 bases, V lost 0 bases, and 9 bases had no gene match. Germline CDR1 is ENHRY and CDR2 is SYGVKD. The CDR3 consists of 16 residues. The CDR3, as DNA: TGTGCCATCAGTGAGTCGACCGGCGCGGGAGTGTACGAGCAGTACTTC. This gives the protein CAISESTGAGVYEQYF.

This chain links TRBV19 with TRBJ2-5; D is ambiguous. The V gene lost 4 bases and the J gene lost 5 bases, with 17 bases spanning the gap. The CDR3 has 15 amino acids. CDR1 is LNHDA and CDR2 is SQIVND in the germline V gene (reference sequence). CDR3 bases: TGTGCCAGTAGTACCGGAAGTGGGCATGGGGAGACCCAGTACTTC. It is translated as CASSTGSGHGETQYF.

J is TRBJ1-5 and V is TRBV9; no clear D. The germline V gene has CDR1 SGDLS and CDR2 YYNGEE. This CDR3 comprises 14 residues. V was pared by 3 bases and J by 2 bases, with 9 bases between. In nucleotides, the CDR3 is TGTGCCAGCAGCGGCGCCGGGGGCAATCAGCCCCAGCATTTT. This gives the protein CASSGAGGNQPQHF.

The V and J genes are TRBV10-2 and TRBJ1-4; 11 nucleotides align to TRBD1. The CDR3 loop spans 19 amino acids. Trimming cost V 2 bases and J 2 bases; bases outside gene matches: 10. The germline gives CDR1 WSHSY, CDR2 SAAADI. CDR3 sequence (DNA): TGCGCCAGCAGTGAGACGGGACAGGGGGAGAAGGACACTAATGAAAAACTGTTTTTT. Translating it yields CASSETGQGEKDTNEKLFF.

The chain is built from TRBV25-1 and TRBJ1-3, with D possibly being TRBD1 (6 bases). V shed 0 bases and J shed 2 bases, with 8 bases lying between them. This CDR3 has 15 residues. The V gene's germline CDR1 is MGHDK and CDR2 SYGVNS. CDR3 region: CASSEYGGTGNTIYF. The CDR3 DNA is TGTGCCAGCAGTGAATATGGGGGCACTGGAAACACCATATATTTT.

DNA of the CDR3: TGTGCCAGCAGCCAAGTCAAGGGCCTGGGGGGTGGGGCCAACGTCCTGACTTTC. Protein product: CASSQVKGLGGGANVLTF. The rearrangement joins TRBV4-2 to TRBJ2-6, with a weak D call TRBD2 (6 bases). With 1 base removed from V and 3 bases from J, the gap between germline ends came to 16 bases. CDR1 LGHNA and CDR2 YNFKEQ come from the germline V gene. The length of the CDR3 is 18 residues.

The chain couples TRBV6-5 to TRBJ2-1; tentative D call: TRBD2 (6 bases). Germline V gene sequence: CDR1 MNHEY, CDR2 SVGAGI. The CDR3 runs to 16 residues. V gave up 4 bases and J gave up 0 bases, with 13 bases separating them. In nucleotides, the CDR3 is TGTGCCAGCAGTTTTAGCGGCAGGAGCTCCTACAATGAGCAGTTCTTC. Translated: CASSFSGRSSYNEQFF.

The rearrangement links TRBV5-5 to TRBJ1-4, with D uncertain. The CDR3 sequence is 17 residues long. In germline, CDR1 is SGHKS, CDR2 YYEKEE (reference sequence). V was trimmed by 0 bases and J by 6 bases, leaving 18 bases between them. CDR3 loop: CASSLVKAVAPDEKLFF. As DNA, the CDR3 is TGTGCCAGCAGCTTGGTTAAAGCAGTCGCTCCTGATGAAAAACTGTTTTTT.

This chain joins TRBV27 and TRBJ2-5, with 13 nucleotides matching TRBD2. The CDR3 spans 16 residues. Trimming took 3 bases from V and 5 from J; bases not matched to a gene: 6. Per germline, CDR1 MNHEY and CDR2 SMNVEV (reference sequence). In nucleotides, the CDR3 is TGTGCCAGCAGTTTCAAACTAGCGGGAGGGATTGAGACCCAGTACTTC. As protein: CASSFKLAGGIETQYF.

The chain links TRBV5-1 to TRBJ2-3; possible D gene TRBD2, 5 bases. Per the germline V gene, CDR1 is SGHRS and CDR2 is YFSETQ. The CDR3 extends over 15 amino acids. Trimming removed 6 bases at V and 5 bases at J, with 19 bases between. CDR3 region: CASKRPAGGRDTQYF. The DNA of the CDR3 is TGCGCCAGCAAAAGGCCAGCAGGAGGACGAGATACGCAGTATTTT.

The chain has TRBV28 and TRBJ2-7; TRBD1 aligns across 8 bases. This CDR3 spans 14 amino acids. Germline assignment: CDR1 MDHEN and CDR2 SYDVKM. J lost 1 base, V lost 3 bases, and 2 bases had no gene match. DNA of the CDR3: TGTGCCAGCAGTTTCAGGGGGCTTTCCTACGAGCAGTACTTC. Translating it yields CASSFRGLSYEQYF.

This clone is a singleton in its sample. In nucleotides, the CDR3 is TGTGCCAGCAGTACGACAGGGGGCCCCACCTACGAGCAGTACTTC. It translates to CASSTTGGPTYEQYF. This chain joins TRBV27 and TRBJ2-7, with 10 bases identical to TRBD1. V dropped 5 bases and J dropped 2; count of bases not matched to a gene: 6. This CDR3 is 15 amino acids long. Germline CDR1 MNHEY, CDR2 SMNVEV (reference sequence).

J is TRBJ2-7 and V is TRBV13; no reliable D call. CDR3 length equals 14 residues. The ends were cut back, 5 bases at V and 4 bases at J, with 15 bases in the middle. The germline V gene has CDR1 PRHDT and CDR2 FYEKMQ (reference sequence). CDR3 sequence: CASSVGLGPYEQYF. The CDR3 region has the DNA TGTGCCAGCAGCGTGGGTTTAGGGCCATACGAGCAGTACTTC.

Only one count was recorded for this clone. The chain uses TRBV29-1 and TRBJ2-7, with TRBD1 as a possible D gene (6 bases). This CDR3 has 13 amino acids. The germline CDR1 and CDR2 sequences are SQVTM and ANQGSEA. The germline V and J ends were trimmed by 0 bases and 3 bases, with 9 bases remaining between them. The CDR3 spells CSVEDMDSYEQYF. The CDR3 DNA reads TGCAGCGTTGAAGATATGGACAGCTACGAGCAGTACTTC.